The 32 T cell receptor beta chains in this list originate from one sample, sequenced in a study of cytomegalovirus exposure and HLA in healthy donors. 13 Jbeta primers and 60 Vbeta primers were used for the PCR. Clones were sequenced by immunoSEQ multiplex PCR, and TCRdb holds only the in-frame ones, with some missing. Found here are 100,000 to 150,000 clones, 83% of them singletons; the top ten hold about 3.5%. Sequenced: PBMCs. These receptors all stem from a woman aged 40 to 50 in good health and CMV-seropositive.

This sequence joins TRBV5-4 and TRBJ2-7; 7 nucleotides match TRBD1. There are 17 residues in the CDR3. Trimming at V came to 0 bases and at J to 0 bases, leaving 9 bases not matched to a gene. Germline CDR1 is SGHNT and CDR2 is YYREEE (reference sequence). The CDR3 nucleotides read TGTGCCAGCAGCTTGGGACAGGGTAAAATAGGCTCCTACGAGCAGTACTTC. Protein sequence: CASSLGQGKIGSYEQYF.

The chain links TRBV5-4 to TRBJ2-7; TRBD1 matches at 12 bases. Germline lookup yields CDR1 SGHNT and CDR2 YYREEE (reference sequence). This CDR3 has 15 amino acids. With V trimmed by 3 bases and J by 5 bases, 6 bases remained unmatched. The CDR3 coding sequence is TGTGCCAGCAGCTGGGACGGGACAGGGGGCAACGAGCAGTACTTC. Translated, it gives CASSWDGTGGNEQYF.

This chain links TRBV27 with TRBJ2-3; a weak D match, TRBD2 (6 bases). Germline CDR1 MNHEY, CDR2 SMNVEV (reference sequence). Deletions cut 5 bases from V and 9 bases from J, with 24 bases between. This CDR3 region has 16 residues. The CDR3 region has the DNA TGTGCCAGCAGTCCCCCTGCCCCGGGACTGCTGCACACGCAGTATTTT. It specifies CASSPPAPGLLHTQYF.

The genes are TRBV20-1 and TRBJ2-7; perhaps TRBD2 as D (5 bases). Germline CDR1 is DFQATT and CDR2 is SNEGSKA (reference sequence). Trimming removed 3 bases from V and 4 bases from J, with 7 bases in between. This CDR3 has 11 amino acids. This chain's CDR3 is CSASGEYEQYF. In nucleotides, the CDR3 is TGCAGTGCTAGCGGGGAATACGAGCAGTACTTC.

To note about this clone: Sequence at one end of the junction differs from germline and may be a read error. The chain carries TRBV10-3 and TRBJ2-3; 10 bases line up with TRBD1. This CDR3 is 15 amino acids long. Germline V gene sequence: CDR1 ENHRY, CDR2 SYGVKD. CDR3 coding DNA: TGTGCCGTCAGGACGGGACAGGGGACCACAGATACGCAGTATTTT. Amino acid sequence: CAVRTGQGTTDTQYF.

The genes are TRBV11-2 and TRBJ1-2; D is uncertain. The length of the CDR3 is 13 residues. Germline CDR1 reads SGHAT; CDR2 reads FQNNGV. V dropped 2 bases and J dropped 5 bases, with 9 bases sitting between them. CDR3 nucleotides: TGTGCCAGCAGCTTACAGGCCCTATATGGCTACACCTTC. Its translation: CASSLQALYGYTF. The whole variable domain, remainder taken from reference TRBV11-2 and TRBJ1-2, is EAGVAQSPRYKIIEKRQSVAFWCNPISGHATLYWYQQILGQGPKLLIQFQNNGVVDDSQLPKDRFSAERLKGVDSTLKIQPAKLEDSAVYLCASSLQALYGYTFGSGTRLTVV.

This clone occurred once. The chain joins TRBV2 to TRBJ2-1, with 9 bases aligning to TRBD2. The CDR3 sequence is 15 residues long. From germline, CDR1 is SNHLY and CDR2 FYNNEI. The J segment lost 9 bases and the V segment lost 4 bases, leaving 10 bases of the junction unmatched. The CDR3 DNA reads as TGTGCCAGCAGTGGGTCTAGCGGGACCGGTAGTGAGCAGTTCTTC. The encoded protein is CASSGSSGTGSEQFF.

The chain links TRBV5-6 to TRBJ1-1; no reliable D call. V lost 0 bases and J lost 2, with 11 bases in between. This CDR3 comprises 15 residues. Per the germline V gene, CDR1 is SGHDT and CDR2 is YYEEEE. In DNA, the CDR3 is TGTGCCAGCAGCTTGGTTCACAGAGTAAACACTGAAGCTTTCTTT. Protein: CASSLVHRVNTEAFF.

This clone was detected only a few times. J is TRBJ2-5 and V is TRBV2; 8 bases agree with TRBD2. The CDR3 length is 15 residues. Per the germline V gene, CDR1 is SNHLY and CDR2 is FYNNEI. The J segment lost 7 bases and the V segment lost 0 bases, leaving 7 bases of the junction unmatched. The CDR3 spells CASSEAPTLAGTQYF. DNA of the CDR3: TGTGCCAGCAGTGAAGCCCCAACCCTAGCGGGGACCCAGTACTTC.

A few counts support this clone. This chain uses TRBV7-9 with TRBJ2-1; a weak D match, TRBD2 (5 bases). This CDR3 is built from 14 residues. In germline, CDR1 is SEHNR, CDR2 FQNEAQ (reference sequence). The V gene lost 5 bases and the J gene lost 1 base, with 9 bases spanning the gap. CDR3 nucleotides: TGTGCCAGCAGCGGAGCGGTTTCCTACAATGAGCAGTTCTTC. Amino acids: CASSGAVSYNEQFF.

The count of this clone is one. The V gene is TRBV5-1, the J gene TRBJ1-1; perhaps TRBD1 as D (6 bases). Germline-derived CDR1 and CDR2 are SGHRS and YFSETQ. CDR3 length: 20 residues. Trimming cost V 4 bases and J 0 bases, with 28 bases left between them. The CDR3 region is CASSRPPAKPGQIMNTEAFF. DNA of the CDR3: TGCGCCAGCAGCCGCCCCCCCGCCAAGCCGGGACAAATAATGAACACTGAAGCTTTCTTT.

Of note for this clone: Other DNA variants within this sample encode the same CDR3. The V and J genes are TRBV4-1 and TRBJ2-2, with TRBD1 matching over 11 bases. V gave up 0 bases and J gave up 2 bases; unmatched junction bases: 2. CDR3 length: 17 amino acids. Germline V lookup: CDR1 MGHRA, CDR2 YSYEKL. This chain's CDR3 is CASSQDGQGANTGELFF. CDR3 DNA sequence: TGCGCCAGCAGCCAAGACGGACAGGGGGCTAACACCGGGGAGCTGTTTTTT.

The V and J genes are TRBV21-1 and TRBJ2-1; the D call TRBD2 from the table was never checked on the DNA. TRBV21-1 is annotated as a pseudogene. The CDR3 spans 16 residues. CDR3 sequence reads: CASSKESGTRYNEQFF. The CDR3 nucleotides read TGTGCCAGCAGCAAAGAAAGCGGGACACGCTACAATGAGCAGTTCTTC.

The rearrangement links TRBV6-1 to TRBJ2-7, with 9 bases fitting TRBD2. The CDR3 runs 14 residues. The ends lost 8 bases at V and 4 bases at J; junction bases unmatched: 9. Germline V gives CDR1 MNHNS, CDR2 SASEGT. CDR3 amino acids: CASGGGSGRYEQYF. The CDR3 coding sequence is TGTGCCAGCGGCGGTGGTAGCGGGAGATACGAGCAGTACTTC.

The chain carries TRBV29-1 and TRBJ2-5; tentatively, D is TRBD2 (6 bases). The germline CDR1 and CDR2 sequences are SQVTM and ANQGSEA. The V and J ends lost 4 bases and 2 bases respectively, with 8 bases between them. This CDR3 spans 12 amino acids. This chain's CDR3 is CSVGGLQETQYF. The CDR3, as DNA: TGCAGCGTTGGCGGACTACAAGAGACCCAGTACTTC. Drawing the rest from reference TRBV29-1 and TRBJ2-5, the complete variable domain is SAVISQKPSRDICQRGTSLTIQCQVDSQVTMMFWYRQQPGQSLTLIATANQGSEATYESGFVIDKFPISRPNLTFSTLTVSNMSPEDSSIYLCSVGGLQETQYFGPGTRLLVL.

The chain employs TRBV4-1 and TRBJ2-1; D may be TRBD2 (5 bases). The germline CDR1 and CDR2 sequences are MGHRA and YSYEKL. The CDR3 has 17 residues. V was pared by 2 bases and J by 1 base, with 15 bases between. The CDR3: CASSQYLAGPSYNEQFF. The DNA of the CDR3 is TGCGCCAGCAGCCAATACCTAGCTGGACCATCCTACAATGAGCAGTTCTTC.

The V call is TRBV10-2, the J call TRBJ2-1; 8 nucleotides align to TRBD2. The CDR3 length is 15 residues. V trimming: 0 bases; J trimming: 5 bases; junction bases outside the gene matches: 3. Germline V gene lookup returns CDR1 WSHSY and CDR2 SAAADI. CDR3 sequence (DNA): TGCGCCAGCAGTGAGTCTCGGCGGGGGGACAATGAGCAGTTCTTC. The encoded protein is CASSESRRGDNEQFF.

The chain couples TRBV7-6 to TRBJ2-3, with 11 bases identical to TRBD2. Germline V gene data show CDR1 as SGHVS and CDR2 as FNYEAQ. This CDR3 region has 16 residues. The V segment lost 5 bases and the J segment 2 bases; nucleotides outside the gene matches: 6. As DNA, the CDR3 is TGTGCCAGCAGCGCAAGACTAGCGGGACTCACAGATACGCAGTATTTT. It specifies CASSARLAGLTDTQYF.

This clone was detected once. This chain connects TRBV2 to TRBJ2-3; tentatively, D is TRBD1 (6 bases). Deletions cut 4 bases from V and 0 bases from J, with 11 bases between. In germline, CDR1 is SNHLY, CDR2 FYNNEI. The CDR3 extends over 15 amino acids. The CDR3 protein is CASSVQGASTDTQYF. CDR3 sequence (DNA): TGTGCCAGCAGTGTACAGGGCGCTAGCACAGATACGCAGTATTTT.

As DNA, the CDR3 is TGTGCCAGCAGCTTGTATGTAGGGGGCGACACCGGGGAGCTGTTTTTT. The encoded protein is CASSLYVGGDTGELFF. V and J are TRBV5-6 and TRBJ2-2; 7 bases line up with TRBD1. Trimming removed 1 base from V and 3 bases from J; junction bases left unmatched: 6. CDR3 length equals 16 residues. The V gene's germline CDR1 is SGHDT and CDR2 YYEEEE.

The rearrangement links TRBV28 to TRBJ1-1, with 7 bases matching TRBD1. Germline loops: CDR1 MDHEN, CDR2 SYDVKM. This CDR3 has 13 residues. With V trimmed by 6 bases and J by 4 bases, 5 bases remained unmatched. The CDR3 DNA reads as TGTGCCAGCAGCCTGACAGGGAGCACTGAAGCTTTCTTT. Translated: CASSLTGSTEAFF.

The chain combines TRBV6-5 with TRBJ1-4; 8 nucleotides align to TRBD1. Germline V lookup: CDR1 MNHEY, CDR2 SVGAGI. This CDR3 contains 12 residues. V shed 6 bases and J 11 bases; nucleotides not matched to a gene: 5. This CDR3 reads CASSPDRGKLFF. The CDR3 region has the DNA TGTGCCAGCAGCCCCGACAGGGGTAAACTGTTTTTT.

Note on this clone: The germline gene is not matched at one end of the junction; a read error may be the cause. The gene calls are TRBV7-9 and TRBJ1-1, with a weak D call TRBD1 (5 bases). Germline lookup yields CDR1 SEHNR and CDR2 FQNEAQ (reference sequence). This CDR3 comprises 15 residues. The CDR3: CSSSRPRAGGWGAFF. CDR3 in DNA: TGTTCCAGCAGCCGTCCCAGAGCCGGGGGTTGGGGAGCTTTCTTT. Looking up the rest from reference TRBV7-9 and TRBJ1-1 gives the full variable domain: DTGVSQNPRHKITKRGQNVTFRCDPISEHNRLYWYRQTLGQGPEFLTYFQNEAQLEKSRLLSDRFSAERPKGSFSTLEIQRTEQGDSAMYLCSSSRPRAGGWGAFFGQGTRLTVV.

This clone was observed a few times. This chain connects TRBV5-4 to TRBJ1-1; D is perhaps TRBD1 (6 bases). CDR1 is SGHNT, CDR2 YYREEE, per germline (reference sequence). The CDR3 is 13 residues long. V lost 5 bases and J 5 bases, leaving 13 bases between the germline ends. CDR3 in DNA: TGTGCCAGCAGGACGGGGGGGCAGACTGAAGCTTTCTTT. It translates to CASRTGGQTEAFF.

V usage is TRBV28 and J usage is TRBJ2-4; D might be TRBD2 (6 bases). Trimming left V 6 bases short and J 1 base short, with 10 bases between. This CDR3 has 14 residues. The germline CDR1 and CDR2 sequences are MDHEN and SYDVKM. The CDR3 spells CASRGGPAKNIQYF. CDR3 DNA sequence: TGTGCCAGCAGGGGGGGACCGGCCAAAAACATTCAGTACTTC.

The V gene is TRBV5-6, the J gene TRBJ2-1, with 7 bases lining up with TRBD2. CDR1 SGHDT and CDR2 YYEEEE come from the germline V gene. V shed 0 bases and J 8 bases; nucleotides not matched to a gene: 8. CDR3 size: 15 residues. CDR3 nucleotides: TGTGCCAGCAGCTTGGTCCGGGACTATATGCATGAGCAGTTCTTC. Protein product: CASSLVRDYMHEQFF.

This sequence joins TRBV9 and TRBJ2-5; the D gene is possibly TRBD2 (5 bases). This CDR3 has 13 amino acids. Germline V gene sequence: CDR1 SGDLS, CDR2 YYNGEE. V shed 2 bases and J shed 2 bases, with 7 bases lying between them. The CDR3 protein is CASSVREQETQYF. DNA of the CDR3: TGTGCCAGCAGCGTGAGGGAGCAAGAGACCCAGTACTTC.

The chain uses TRBV30 and TRBJ1-5; 8 bases are shared with TRBD1. The CDR3 has 15 amino acids. Germline CDR1 and CDR2: GTSNPN and SVGIG (reference sequence). Unmatched junction bases numbered 8, after V lost 4 bases and J lost 3 bases. This CDR3 reads CAWNFKDRVNQPQHF. CDR3 in DNA: TGTGCCTGGAACTTTAAGGACAGGGTCAATCAGCCCCAGCATTTT.

This clone was seen a handful of times. The rearrangement joins TRBV6-4 to TRBJ2-2; D is unclear. V lost 6 bases to trimming and J lost 4 bases, with 15 bases between them. This CDR3 is built from 15 residues. Germline CDR1 MRHNA, CDR2 SNTAGT. The CDR3 bases are TGTGCCAGCAGGGCACAGTGGTCGCCCACCGGGGAGCTGTTTTTT. It yields the protein CASRAQWSPTGELFF.

The rearrangement joins TRBV6-5 to TRBJ1-1; D gene uncertain. Trimming cost V 7 bases and J 0 bases, with 9 bases left between them. This CDR3 has 13 residues. In germline, CDR1 is MNHEY, CDR2 SVGAGI. CDR3 DNA: TGTGCCAGCAACATCGGGGTGAACACTGAAGCTTTCTTT. Residues: CASNIGVNTEAFF.

The CDR3 loop reads CASSQGDLESQPQHF. Here the CDR3 DNA reads TGTGCCAGCAGCCAGGGGGACCTCGAAAGTCAGCCCCAGCATTTT. The chain links TRBV7-9 to TRBJ1-5, with 7 bases matching TRBD1. Per germline, CDR1 SEHNR and CDR2 FQNEAQ (reference sequence). Trimming cost V 5 bases and J 6 bases; bases outside gene matches: 10. CDR3 length: 15 residues.

The rearrangement joins TRBV10-1 to TRBJ1-1; TRBD1 is a possible D gene (5 bases). The CDR3 loop spans 13 amino acids. CDR1 is WNHNN and CDR2 is SYGVQD in the germline V gene (reference sequence). The V and J ends lost 0 bases and 6 bases respectively, with 8 bases between them. In nucleotides, the CDR3 is TGCGCCAGCAGTGAGTCCAGGGTCGCTGAAGCTTTCTTT. Translated, it gives CASSESRVAEAFF.